This T cell receptor beta chain was documented in a study of blood T cell repertoires in COVID-19 (dated by TCRdb to the early 2020s). Context from the whole study: Collaborator samples came from the United States, Italy and Spain and covered acute and convalescent phases of COVID-19. The samples were drawn from the first 160 participants of the ongoing ImmuneRACE study and from 950 to 1,500 subjects provided by 6 global collaborators. Nearly every sample came with metadata listing a de-identified subject ID, COVID-19 status, age in years and sex. The prospective study material was composed of cDNA or gDNA derived from T cells, B-cell-depleted T cells, or PBMCs. Deeply sampled blood TCRbeta repertoires from subjects exposed to, actively infected with, or recovered from COVID-19 were included in the dataset. The repertoires were released in a freely available public database meant as a resource for research on the immune response to SARS-CoV-2. HLA class I and class II types, where available, came from metadata supplied by the sample provider rather than from assay-based typing. Summary of the overall study and its limitations: How much clinical and demographic metadata was included differed by source and by participant, and the metadata was provided uncurated.

Including cysteine and phenylalanine, the CDR3 has 14 amino acids. Only CDR3 DNA is held: 42 bases, read in frame from base 1. Trimming leaves V shorter by 6 bases and J shorter by 5 bases, with the junction holding 7 bases beyond the gene matches. Taken from the germline V gene, the CDR1 and CDR2 loops are MGHRA and YSYEKL. In regard to this clone: This receptor's antigen is unknown. No base quality information exists; no much larger clone differs at one position.

Collaborating institutions collected whole blood in K2EDTA tubes following their own protocols. Collaborator samples were shipped for TCRbeta analysis as frozen whole blood, isolated PBMCs, or DNA extracted from either sample type. TCRbeta CDR3 regions were amplified from genomic DNA using the immunoSEQ Assay, a bias-controlled multiplex PCR. The authors' analysis ran thus. The number of nucleated cells in each sample was estimated by amplification of reference gene primers within the assay. To quantify the absolute abundance of each unique TCRbeta CDR3 rearrangement, sequence reads were collapsed and filtered. Productive Simpson clonality was computed per sample as the square root of Simpson's diversity index over productive rearrangements. What TCRdb holds here is the immuneACCESS table cut down to in-frame rearrangements. Part of the clones is not present; checked against another copy, under half of the missing clones reflect an unresolved V gene, and the others are unexplained. D and trimming were read from the DNA, whereas the V and J calls and clone size are those reported in that table. Across this sample there are about 670,000 clones, with about 87% seen only once. Under 0.3% of the sample lies in the top ten.

Material: peripheral blood. The sequence was collected from a woman aged 18-29 years with acute or convalescent COVID-19. The rearrangement joined TRBV4-1 to TRBJ1-1, and TRBD1 matches 9 of the central bases. The nucleotide sequence reads as follows: TGCGCCAGCAGACCCACAGGGGGCAGGACTGAAGCTTTCTTT. This codes for CASRPTGGRTEAFF.